This T cell receptor (beta chain) was found in a study of post-analysis software for immune sequencing data. The CDR3 consists of 13 residues. CDR1 and CDR2 from the germline V gene are SSHAT and FNYEAQ (reference sequence). The study, taken as a whole, reports: A few TRBV segments appeared more often in patients than in controls, and TRBV5-6, TRBV5-1 and TRBV20-1 were among these.

Unique-molecular-identifier-tagged TCR beta cDNA libraries were used. Starting from about 1 to 10 million T cells, the study yielded roughly 0.5 million cDNA molecules. TCRdb recomputed calls from the PCR reads with MiXCR, one row per CDR3 protein. In the table there are roughly 620,000 distinct CDR3 sequences, 44% of which are singletons. Regarding this clonotype: Its target is unknown. Its ends do not fully match the called genes, so a read error is possible.

The chain recombines TRBV7-7 with TRBJ2-5; no reliable D call. Specimen: blood. The source of this sequence is a girl aged 10-17 years with multiple sclerosis. CDR3 bases: TGTGCTAGCAGCTACGAGGAACGGAGTGAGCAGTACTTC. Its protein is CASSYEERSEQYF. The variable domain in full, completed from reference TRBV7-7 and TRBJ2-5, reads GAGVSQSPRYKVTKRGQDVTLRCDPISSHATLYWYQQALGQGPEFLTYFNYEAQPDKSGLPSDRFSAERPEGSISTLTIQRTEQRDSAMYRCASSYEERSEQYFGPGTRLLVL.